This T cell receptor beta chain was recorded in a study of control samples from healthy donors and cancer patients. Generated by immunoSEQ multiplex PCR, the TCRdb table keeps only in-frame clones and is missing some. The sample lists 45,000 to 60,000 clones, 75% to 90% seen once, with more than 12% in the top ten. Germline V lookup: CDR1 SGHTA, CDR2 FQGNSA. Trimming removed 4 bases at V and 0 bases at J, with 1 base between. This CDR3 is 12 amino acids long. The chain uses TRBV7-2 and TRBJ1-5; D ambiguous. The receptor was derived from a man aged 55 to 69 with head and neck cancer. The sample consisted of PBMCs. CDR3 sequence reads: CASSYSNQPQHF. CDR3 bases: TGTGCCAGCAGCTATAGCAATCAGCCCCAGCATTTT.